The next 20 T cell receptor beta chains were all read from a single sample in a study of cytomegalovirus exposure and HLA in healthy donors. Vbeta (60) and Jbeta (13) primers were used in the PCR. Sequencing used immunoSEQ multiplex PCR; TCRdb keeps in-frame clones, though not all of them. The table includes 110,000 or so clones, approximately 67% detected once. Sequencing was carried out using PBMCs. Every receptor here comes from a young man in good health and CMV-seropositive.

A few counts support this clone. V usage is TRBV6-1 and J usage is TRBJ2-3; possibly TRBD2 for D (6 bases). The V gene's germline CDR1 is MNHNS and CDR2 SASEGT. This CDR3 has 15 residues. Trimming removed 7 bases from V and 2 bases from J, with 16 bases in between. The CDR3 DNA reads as TGTGCCAGCAAAATTGGCCGGGGGAACACAGATACGCAGTATTTT. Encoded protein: CASKIGRGNTDTQYF.

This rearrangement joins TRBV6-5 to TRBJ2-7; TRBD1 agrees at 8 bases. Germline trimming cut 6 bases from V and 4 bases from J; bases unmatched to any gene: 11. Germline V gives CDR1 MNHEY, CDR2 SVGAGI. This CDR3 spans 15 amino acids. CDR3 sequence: CASSRGQGPSYEQYV. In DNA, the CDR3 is TGTGCCAGCAGCCGAGGACAGGGTCCGAGTTACGAGCAGTACGTC.

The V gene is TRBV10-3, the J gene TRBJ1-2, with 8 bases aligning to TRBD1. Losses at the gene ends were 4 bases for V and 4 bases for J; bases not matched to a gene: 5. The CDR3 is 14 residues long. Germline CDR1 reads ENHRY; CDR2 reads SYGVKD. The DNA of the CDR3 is TGTGCCATCAGTGTAGGACAGGGTCTCTATGGCTACACCTTC. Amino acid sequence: CAISVGQGLYGYTF.

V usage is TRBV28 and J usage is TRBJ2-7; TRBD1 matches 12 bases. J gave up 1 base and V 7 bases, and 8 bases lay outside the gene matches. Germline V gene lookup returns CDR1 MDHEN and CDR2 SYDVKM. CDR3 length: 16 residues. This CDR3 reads CASMSGTGGLSYEQYF. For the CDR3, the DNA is TGTGCCAGCATGTCCGGGACAGGGGGCCTATCCTACGAGCAGTACTTC.

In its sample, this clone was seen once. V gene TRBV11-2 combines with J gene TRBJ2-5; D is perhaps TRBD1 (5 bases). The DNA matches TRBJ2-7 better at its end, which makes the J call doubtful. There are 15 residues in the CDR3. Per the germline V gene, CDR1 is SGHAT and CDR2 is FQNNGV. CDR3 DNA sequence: TGTGCCAGCAGCGAGCGCACAGCCACAGGAAGCGAGCAGTACTTC. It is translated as CASSERTATGSEQYF.

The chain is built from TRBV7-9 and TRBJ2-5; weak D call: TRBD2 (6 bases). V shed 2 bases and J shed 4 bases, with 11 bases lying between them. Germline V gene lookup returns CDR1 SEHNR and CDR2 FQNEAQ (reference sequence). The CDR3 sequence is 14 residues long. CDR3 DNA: TGTGCCAGCAGCTTAAGGGGTAGCGGAGAGACCCAGTACTTC. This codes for CASSLRGSGETQYF.

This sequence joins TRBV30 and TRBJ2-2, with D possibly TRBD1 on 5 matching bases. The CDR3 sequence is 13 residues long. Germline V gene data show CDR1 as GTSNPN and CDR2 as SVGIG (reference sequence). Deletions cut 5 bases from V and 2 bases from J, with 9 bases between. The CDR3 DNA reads TGTGCCTGGTTTCAGGGAAACACCGGGGAGCTGTTTTTT. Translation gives CAWFQGNTGELFF.

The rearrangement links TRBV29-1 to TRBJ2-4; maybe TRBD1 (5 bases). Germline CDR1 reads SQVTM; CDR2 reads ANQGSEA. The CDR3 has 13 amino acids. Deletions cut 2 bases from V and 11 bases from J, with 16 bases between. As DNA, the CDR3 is TGCAGCGTTGAATCATTCCAGGGCAGCCTTCAGTACTTC. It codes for CSVESFQGSLQYF.

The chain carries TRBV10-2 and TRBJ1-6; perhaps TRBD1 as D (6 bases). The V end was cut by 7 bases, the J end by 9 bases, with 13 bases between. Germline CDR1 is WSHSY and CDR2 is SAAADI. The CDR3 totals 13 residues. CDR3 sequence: CASNRVVSSPLHF. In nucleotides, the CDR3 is TGCGCCAGCAACAGGGTTGTCAGTTCACCCCTCCACTTT.

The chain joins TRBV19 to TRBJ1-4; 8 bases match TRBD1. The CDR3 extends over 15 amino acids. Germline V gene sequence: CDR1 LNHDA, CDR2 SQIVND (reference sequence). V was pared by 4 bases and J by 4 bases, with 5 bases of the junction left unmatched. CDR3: CASSTRGQSNEKLFF. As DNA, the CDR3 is TGTGCCAGTAGTACCAGGGGGCAGAGTAATGAAAAACTGTTTTTT.

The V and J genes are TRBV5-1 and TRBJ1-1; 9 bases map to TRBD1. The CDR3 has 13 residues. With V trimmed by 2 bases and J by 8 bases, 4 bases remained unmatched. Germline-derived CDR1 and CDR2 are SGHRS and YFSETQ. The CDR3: CASSFGQGLEAFF. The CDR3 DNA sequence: TGCGCCAGCAGCTTTGGACAGGGGTTAGAAGCTTTCTTT.

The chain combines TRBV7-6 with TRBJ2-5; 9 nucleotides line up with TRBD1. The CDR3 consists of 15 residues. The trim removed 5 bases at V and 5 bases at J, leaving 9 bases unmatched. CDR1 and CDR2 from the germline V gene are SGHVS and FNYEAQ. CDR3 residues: CASSKNRGRGETQYF. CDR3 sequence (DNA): TGTGCCAGCAGCAAAAACAGGGGGCGCGGGGAGACCCAGTACTTC.

This CDR3 is CASSWSSFYSNQPQHF. The CDR3 DNA sequence: TGTGCCAGCAGTTGGAGTTCCTTTTATAGCAATCAGCCCCAGCATTTT. The chain uses TRBV6-5 and TRBJ1-5; the D is unclear. The germline gives CDR1 MNHEY, CDR2 SVGAGI. V was pared by 4 bases and J by 0 bases, with 13 bases between. CDR3 length: 16 residues.

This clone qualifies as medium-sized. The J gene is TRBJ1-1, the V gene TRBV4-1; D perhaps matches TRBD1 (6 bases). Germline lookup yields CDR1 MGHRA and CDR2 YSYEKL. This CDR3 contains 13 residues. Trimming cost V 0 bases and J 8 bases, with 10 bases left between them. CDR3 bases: TGCGCCAGCAGCCAAGAGGACAGTCGGGAAGCTTTCTTT. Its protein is CASSQEDSREAFF.

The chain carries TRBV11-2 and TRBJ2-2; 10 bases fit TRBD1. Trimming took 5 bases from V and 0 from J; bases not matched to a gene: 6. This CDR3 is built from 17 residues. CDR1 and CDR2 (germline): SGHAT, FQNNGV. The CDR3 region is CASSLRDRGTNTGELFF. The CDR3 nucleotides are TGTGCCAGCAGCCTCCGGGACAGGGGTACGAACACCGGGGAGCTGTTTTTT.

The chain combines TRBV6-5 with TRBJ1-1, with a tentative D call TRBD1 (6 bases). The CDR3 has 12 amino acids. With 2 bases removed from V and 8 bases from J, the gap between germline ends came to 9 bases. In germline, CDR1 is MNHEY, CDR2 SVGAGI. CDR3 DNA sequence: TGTGCCAGCAGTTACGGTCAGGGGGAAGCTTTCTTT. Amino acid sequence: CASSYGQGEAFF.

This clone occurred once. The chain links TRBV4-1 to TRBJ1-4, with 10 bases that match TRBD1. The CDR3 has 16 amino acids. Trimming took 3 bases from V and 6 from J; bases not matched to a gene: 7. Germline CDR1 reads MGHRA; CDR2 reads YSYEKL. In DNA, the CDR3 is TGCGCCAGCAGCCAGGCCGCCGGGACAGGGGATGAAAAACTGTTTTTT. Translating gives CASSQAAGTGDEKLFF.

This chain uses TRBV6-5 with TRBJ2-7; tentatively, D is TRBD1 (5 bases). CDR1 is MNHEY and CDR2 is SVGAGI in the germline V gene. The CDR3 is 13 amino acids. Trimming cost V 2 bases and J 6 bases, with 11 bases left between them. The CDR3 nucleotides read TGTGCCAGCAGTTACACCACAGGAACCGAGCAGTACTTC. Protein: CASSYTTGTEQYF.

CDR3 protein: CASRGAGGISGANVLTF. DNA for the CDR3: TGTGCCAGCAGAGGAGCGGGGGGCATCTCTGGGGCCAACGTCCTGACTTTC. The chain is built from TRBV28 and TRBJ2-6; TRBD2 aligns across 9 bases. Germline CDR1 reads MDHEN; CDR2 reads SYDVKM. CDR3 length equals 17 residues. Trimming cost V 6 bases and J 0 bases; bases outside gene matches: 6.

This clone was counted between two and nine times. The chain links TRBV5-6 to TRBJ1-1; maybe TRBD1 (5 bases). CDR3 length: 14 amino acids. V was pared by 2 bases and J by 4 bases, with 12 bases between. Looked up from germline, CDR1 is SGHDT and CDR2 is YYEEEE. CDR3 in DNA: TGTGCCAGCAGCTTTTGGGGGGAGGGCACTGAAGCTTTCTTT. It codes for CASSFWGEGTEAFF.